These 18 T cell receptor beta chains originate from one sample sequenced in a study of T cells in Graves' hyperthyroidism and ophthalmopathy. The CDR3 regions of TCR beta were amplified from RNA transcripts. First-round RT-PCR with HTBI primers amplified the TCR CDR3 region. Using its own MiXCR run on the multiplex PCR reads, TCRdb lists one record per CDR3 protein. The sample records 300,000 to 400,000 distinct CDR3 sequences, 13% being singletons. Sequencing input: blood. The receptors shown here come from a woman younger than 30 with Graves' hyperthyroidism.

This clonotype was seen many times. The CDR3: CASSQDDSGNTIYF. CDR3 bases: TGTGCCAGCAGCCAAGATGACTCTGGAAACACCATATATTTT. This chain joins TRBV3-1 and TRBJ1-3; no reliable D call. The CDR3 contains 14 residues. The ends were cut back, 0 bases at V and 0 bases at J, with 3 bases in the middle. Germline V lookup: CDR1 LGHDT, CDR2 YNNKEL (reference sequence).

This clonotype appeared many times. The CDR3 sequence: CASSLGASGQETQYF. CDR3 nucleotides: TGTGCCAGCAGCTTGGGGGCTAGCGGACAAGAGACCCAGTACTTC. The V and J genes are TRBV11-2 and TRBJ2-5; TRBD2 is a possible D gene (7 bases). The V gene lost 3 bases and the J gene lost 2 bases, with 13 bases spanning the gap. The CDR3 contains 15 residues. The germline V gene encodes CDR1 SGHAT and CDR2 FQNNGV.

This clonotype appeared many times. This sequence joins TRBV28 and TRBJ2-5; 8 bases are shared with TRBD1. CDR3 length equals 14 residues. Germline-derived CDR1 and CDR2 are MDHEN and SYDVKM. Trimming removed 3 bases from V and 7 bases from J; junction bases left unmatched: 7. The CDR3 DNA sequence: TGTGCCAGCAGTTTGGGACAGGTTGTAACGACCCAGTACTTC. This codes for CASSLGQVVTTQYF.

This clonotype was detected a few times. V usage is TRBV28 and J usage is TRBJ1-3; 10 bases match TRBD1. This CDR3 spans 16 amino acids. Germline-derived CDR1 and CDR2 are MDHEN and SYDVKM. J lost 2 bases, V lost 3 bases, and 4 bases had no gene match. CDR3 sequence reads: CASSFPGTGAGNTIYF. CDR3 DNA: TGTGCCAGCAGTTTTCCCGGGACAGGGGCTGGAAACACCATATATTTT.

This clonotype was counted many times. The junction departs from the called germline gene at one end, perhaps through a read error. V usage is TRBV3-1 and J usage is TRBJ2-7, with TRBD2 matching 11 bases. Germline CDR1 LGHDT, CDR2 YNNKEL (reference sequence). The CDR3 consists of 18 residues. The CDR3 loop is CASSQDPTLAGGLYEQYF. CDR3 nucleotide sequence: TGTGCCAGCAGCCAAGACCCCACCTTAGCGGGAGGGCTCTACGAGCAATACTTC.

This clonotype was found many times. The J gene is TRBJ2-5, the V gene TRBV27; 7 bases fit TRBD2. The V gene's germline CDR1 is MNHEY and CDR2 SMNVEV (reference sequence). V lost 0 bases, J lost 5 bases, and 6 bases stayed unmatched. The CDR3 length is 15 residues. DNA of the CDR3: TGTGCCAGCAGTTTATCGCGGGAGCTTTGGGAGACCCAGTACTTC. Amino acid sequence: CASSLSRELWETQYF.

About this clonotype itself: A much more abundant neighbour one base away suggests this may be a read error. This chain joins TRBV2 and TRBJ2-3; D might be TRBD2 (6 bases). Germline-derived CDR1 and CDR2 are SNHLY and FYNNEI. This CDR3 has 17 residues. CDR3 protein: CASRNRGGGLSTGTQYF. As DNA, the CDR3 is TGTGCCAGCAGGAACCGGGGAGGTGGACTTAGCACAGGTACGCAGTATTTT. The entire variable domain, with the rest obtained from reference TRBV2 and TRBJ2-3, is as follows: EPEVTQTPSHQVTQMGQEVILRCVPISNHLYFYWYRQILGQKVEFLVSFYNNEISEKSEIFDDQFSVERPDGSNFTLKIRSTKLEDSAMYFCASRNRGGGLSTGTQYFGPGTRLTVL.

This clonotype has a handful of counts. The chain recombines TRBV7-9 with TRBJ1-1; 9 bases align to TRBD1. V gave up 4 bases and J gave up 4 bases; unmatched junction bases: 13. The V gene's germline CDR1 is SEHNR and CDR2 FQNEAQ (reference sequence). This CDR3 has 17 amino acids. The CDR3 DNA reads TGTGCCAGCAGCTACGCCTGGACAGGGGAGGGGGTCACTGAAGCTTTCTTT. Its protein product is CASSYAWTGEGVTEAFF.

This clonotype was found many times. This rearrangement joins TRBV7-2 to TRBJ1-2; D remains unclear. Trimming stripped 0 bases from V and 4 bases from J, with 3 bases between. Germline V lookup: CDR1 SGHTA, CDR2 FQGNSA. CDR3 length equals 12 residues. CDR3 in amino acids: CASSLAPYGYTF. In DNA form, the CDR3 reads TGTGCCAGCAGCTTAGCGCCCTATGGCTACACCTTC.

There are many counts of this clonotype. The chain recombines TRBV4-2 with TRBJ2-3, with D uncertain. This CDR3 has 13 amino acids. The germline V and J ends were trimmed by 0 bases and 8 bases, with 9 bases remaining between them. Germline V gives CDR1 LGHNA, CDR2 YNFKEQ. CDR3 coding DNA: TGTGCCAGCAGCCAAGAGGCAAGCGTTACGCAGTATTTT. It is translated as CASSQEASVTQYF.

This clonotype appeared once. The rearrangement uses TRBV18 and TRBJ2-7; 8 nucleotides line up with TRBD1. Trimming took 2 bases from V and 9 from J; bases not matched to a gene: 15. The length of the CDR3 is 16 residues. Germline V lookup: CDR1 KGHSH, CDR2 LQKENI. This CDR3 is CASSPKNLGQGNRQYF. The CDR3 DNA reads as TGTGCCAGCTCACCAAAAAATCTCGGACAGGGTAATAGGCAGTACTTC. The full variable domain, in which reference TRBV18 and TRBJ2-7 provide the parts outside the CDR3, is NAGVMQNPRHLVRRRGQEARLRCSPMKGHSHVYWYRQLPEEGLKFMVYLQKENIIDESGMPKERFSAEFPKEGPSILRIQQVVRGDSAAYFCASSPKNLGQGNRQYFGPGTRLTVT.

This clonotype has at least ten counts. The chain employs TRBV5-5 and TRBJ2-1; 7 nucleotides align to TRBD1. The V gene end was trimmed by 4 bases and the J gene end by 7 bases; junction bases not matched to a gene: 11. From germline, CDR1 is SGHKS and CDR2 YYEKEE (reference sequence). The CDR3 contains 15 residues. The CDR3 DNA is TGTGCCAGCAGCGTAACAGGGGCCCCTTGGAATGAGCAGTTCTTC. Amino acid sequence: CASSVTGAPWNEQFF.

This clonotype was seen at least ten times. The J gene is TRBJ2-5, the V gene TRBV7-2; TRBD2 aligns across 12 bases. CDR3 length equals 18 residues. The V gene's germline CDR1 is SGHTA and CDR2 FQGNSA. Trimming cost V 4 bases and J 5 bases; bases outside gene matches: 14. The CDR3 bases are TGTGCCAGCAGCTACCCCATCGGACTAGCGGGAAGAGGGGAGACCCAGTACTTC. Translated, it gives CASSYPIGLAGRGETQYF.

Comments on this clonotype: It is likely a read error, because the conserved phenylalanine at the end of the CDR3 is missing. The chain employs TRBV29-1 and TRBJ2-7, with TRBD1 matching over 11 bases. Looked up from germline, CDR1 is SQVTM and CDR2 is ANQGSEA. CDR3 length: 22 amino acids. V gave up 4 bases and J gave up 3 bases; unmatched junction bases: 29. The CDR3 sequence: CSVVFSGEAGTGGIVGFYEQYL. DNA for the CDR3: TGCAGCGTTGTTTTCAGTGGGGAGGCCGGGACAGGGGGTATCGTGGGTTTCTACGAGCAGTACCTC.

A few counts support this clonotype. Since a much larger clone is just one base distant, this may be a read error. V gene TRBV28 combines with J gene TRBJ2-1; D is uncertain. Looked up from germline, CDR1 is MDHEN and CDR2 is SYDVKM. This CDR3 is built from 16 residues. V shed 1 base and J shed 5 bases, with 15 bases lying between them. The DNA for the CDR3 is TGTGCCAGCAGTTTATTTGGCAGGAACCCTAACAATGAGCAGTTCTTC. Amino acids: CASSLFGRNPNNEQFF.

The sample holds many counts of this clonotype. The rearrangement uses TRBV28 and TRBJ1-5; a weak D match, TRBD1 (6 bases). Trimming removed 4 bases from V and 1 base from J, with 14 bases in between. The germline CDR1 and CDR2 sequences are MDHEN and SYDVKM. The CDR3 spans 16 residues. In nucleotides, the CDR3 is TGTGCCAGCAGTTCCGAAGCAGGGGCCAGCAATCAGCCCCAGCATTTT. Its protein is CASSSEAGASNQPQHF.

The V call is TRBV9, the J call TRBJ2-1; possible D gene TRBD2, 6 bases. V lost 4 bases, J lost 0 bases, and 26 bases lay in between. Germline-derived CDR1 and CDR2 are SGDLS and YYNGEE. This CDR3 spans 20 amino acids. CDR3 sequence: CASSRRGLDYVRSSYNEQFF. The CDR3 DNA sequence: TGTGCCAGCAGCCGGAGGGGACTCGATTATGTTAGGAGCTCCTACAATGAGCAGTTCTTC.

Many counts were recorded for this clonotype. V is TRBV11-2 and J is TRBJ2-2; maybe TRBD2 (5 bases). CDR1 and CDR2 (germline): SGHAT, FQNNGV. V lost 1 base and J lost 5, with 8 bases in between. The CDR3 covers 14 residues. CDR3 region: CASSLASRTGELFF. In DNA, the CDR3 is TGTGCCAGCAGCTTAGCTAGCCGGACCGGGGAGCTGTTTTTT.